The clone carrying this T cell receptor beta chain came up once. What it binds is not known. Germline CDR1 reads MGHRA; CDR2 reads YSYEKL. The CDR3 is 16 residues long. V was cut by 6 bases and J by 9 bases, with 24 bases left in between. This sample is part of a study of cytomegalovirus exposure and HLA in healthy donors. From the roughly 120-subject validation cohort, which was separate from the roughly 700-subject first cohort, the donors were drawn. Whole-study findings and limits: For cytomegalovirus status, the classifier reportedly gave diagnoses with high specificity and sensitivity.

Assay: immunoSEQ multiplex PCR; the TCRdb copy retains only in-frame clones and omits some. The data hold about 120,000 clones, with around 86% observed a single time. The specimen sequenced was PBMCs. The chain has TRBV4-1 and TRBJ2-1; possible D gene TRBD2, 5 bases. The receptor's source is a young woman in good health and CMV-seronegative. CDR3 residues: CASRNLLALASAEQFF. As DNA, the CDR3 is TGCGCCAGCAGGAATCTTCTAGCCTTGGCCTCCGCTGAGCAGTTCTTC.